Listed here are 23 T cell receptor beta chains from one sample, sequenced in a study of human T cells and chemical hapten exposure. Using its own MiXCR run on the RACE reads, TCRdb lists one record per CDR3 protein. The data show approximately 80,000 distinct CDR3 sequences, roughly 7.1% seen once. Time point noted: patch test 1, 2 weeks after DPC sensitization. Regarding treatment: therapeutic diphenylcyclopropenone sensitization with weekly scalp DPC. Sequencing used whole blood, obtained in connection with sensitization to the hapten diphenylcyclopropenone (DPC). The receptors originated from a woman in her 30s with alopecia areata. Some clones in this sample may be carry-over from other donors' samples.

With regard to this clonotype: This may arise from a read error, as a much more abundant clone is one base away. The chain carries TRBV20-1 and TRBJ2-3, with D unresolved. The V gene lost 6 bases and the J gene lost 4 bases, with 14 bases spanning the gap. The CDR3 runs 13 residues. Germline CDR1 and CDR2: DFQATT and SNEGSKA (reference sequence). CDR3 residues: CSALPRNPDTQYF. The CDR3 coding sequence is TGCAGTGCCCTGCCCAGGAATCCAGATACGCAGTATTTT.

This clonotype has at least ten counts. This chain links TRBV12-3 or TRBV12-4 with TRBJ2-6; D may match TRBD1 or TRBD2 (6 bases each). The CDR3 is made up of 13 amino acids. V was trimmed by 7 bases and J by 11 bases, leaving 15 bases between them. CDR3 sequence: CASTLRGLYVLTF. The CDR3 DNA is TGTGCCAGCACCCTCCGGGGGCTTTACGTCCTGACTTTC.

A remark on this clonotype: This may be a read error: a much more frequent sequence differs by one nucleotide. This chain uses TRBV11-2 with TRBJ1-1; D remains ambiguous. The CDR3 has 13 amino acids. Per germline, CDR1 SGHAT and CDR2 FQNNGV. V shed 5 bases and J shed 4 bases, with 11 bases lying between them. CDR3 sequence (DNA): TGTGCCAGCAGCGCCAGGAGTGGCACTGAAGCTTTCTTT. It yields the protein CASSARSGTEAFF.

This clonotype was seen at least ten times. This rearrangement joins TRBV12-3 or TRBV12-4 to TRBJ2-2; D might be TRBD1 (7 bases). Trimming removed 6 bases from V and 4 bases from J, with 18 bases in between. The CDR3 runs 16 residues. The CDR3 reads CASRLRRGRITGELFF. The CDR3 bases are TGTGCCAGCAGGTTGAGGAGGGGGCGAATCACCGGGGAGCTGTTTTTT.

The rearrangement joins TRBV7-2 to TRBJ2-2, with 13 positions matching TRBD2. Germline V gives CDR1 SGHTA, CDR2 FQGNSA. This CDR3 comprises 16 residues. The ends lost 8 bases at V and 4 bases at J; junction bases unmatched: 7. The CDR3 nucleotides are TGTGCCAGCCCGACTAGCGGGGGGTCGTTCACCGGGGAGCTGTTTTTT. The encoded protein is CASPTSGGSFTGELFF.

This clonotype was seen repeatedly, ten times or more. The V call is TRBV10-2, the J call TRBJ1-5; maybe TRBD1 (6 bases). Germline loops: CDR1 WSHSY, CDR2 SAAADI. The CDR3 has 14 residues. Trimming removed 6 bases from V and 5 bases from J, with 14 bases in between. CDR3 residues: CASSLGGAHQPQHF. CDR3 DNA: TGCGCCAGCAGCCTCGGGGGCGCCCATCAGCCCCAGCATTTT.

This clonotype has just a few counts. The chain carries TRBV19 and TRBJ2-7; the match to TRBD2 covers 8 bases. Germline V gene data show CDR1 as LNHDA and CDR2 as SQIVND (reference sequence). This CDR3 is built from 16 residues. V gave up 5 bases and J gave up 7 bases; unmatched junction bases: 16. In DNA form, the CDR3 reads TGTGCCAGTAGTGAAACCTCAGCGGGGGCCGGCGGGGAGCAGTACTTC. This sequence encodes CASSETSAGAGGEQYF.

The V and J genes are TRBV2 and TRBJ2-1; 12 nucleotides line up with TRBD1. V was clipped by 7 bases and J by 8 bases; unmatched bases: 9. The CDR3 runs 15 residues. Germline CDR1 and CDR2: SNHLY and FYNNEI. The CDR3 loop is CASTLGQGAWDEQFF. The CDR3 nucleotides are TGTGCCAGCACCTTGGGACAGGGGGCTTGGGATGAGCAGTTCTTC.

This clonotype came up many times. The chain joins TRBV24-1 to TRBJ2-3; D is ambiguous. Deletions cut 6 bases from V and 4 bases from J, with 13 bases between. The CDR3 totals 14 residues. Germline loops: CDR1 KGHDR, CDR2 SFDVKD. Here the CDR3 DNA reads TGTGCCACCAGTACAAGAGACTTCGCAGATACGCAGTATTTT. Protein: CATSTRDFADTQYF.

This clonotype was detected once. The chain employs TRBV30 and TRBJ2-7; weak D call: TRBD2 (6 bases). The germline V gene has CDR1 GTSNPN and CDR2 SVGIG (reference sequence). V gave up 0 bases and J gave up 5 bases, with 11 bases separating them. The CDR3 is 13 amino acids. The CDR3 here is CAWSVHGGNEQYF. In DNA, the CDR3 is TGTGCCTGGAGTGTACATGGGGGGAACGAGCAGTACTTC.

This clonotype was counted many times. The J gene is TRBJ1-1, the V gene TRBV15; D remains ambiguous. Germline V gives CDR1 LNHNV, CDR2 YYDKDF (reference sequence). Trimming cost V 1 base and J 0 bases, with 9 bases left between them. The CDR3 contains 15 residues. This chain's CDR3 is CATSRGHLLNTEAFF. In DNA, the CDR3 is TGTGCCACCAGCAGAGGACACCTTCTGAACACTGAAGCTTTCTTT. The entire variable domain, with the rest obtained from reference TRBV15 and TRBJ1-1, is as follows: DAMVIQNPRYQVTQFGKPVTLSCSQTLNHNVMYWYQQKSSQAPKLLFHYYDKDFNNEADTPDNFQSRRPNTSFCFLDIRSPGLGDTAMYLCATSRGHLLNTEAFFGQGTRLTVV.

At least ten counts were recorded for this clonotype. The V call is TRBV29-1, the J call TRBJ1-1; maybe TRBD1 (5 bases). CDR3 length equals 14 residues. Per germline, CDR1 SQVTM and CDR2 ANQGSEA. V lost 4 bases and J 1 base, leaving 13 bases between the germline ends. The CDR3 DNA reads as TGCAGCGTTGGAGTTAGGGGCTCGAACACTGAAGCTTTCTTT. As protein: CSVGVRGSNTEAFF.

This clonotype has a handful of counts. V gene TRBV30 combines with J gene TRBJ1-6, with D unresolved. V lost 0 bases, J lost 6 bases, and 12 bases lay in between. The CDR3 spans 15 residues. Germline loops: CDR1 GTSNPN, CDR2 SVGIG (reference sequence). Here the CDR3 DNA reads TGTGCCTGGAGTGTAGATTTAGCGTCTAATTCACCCCTCCACTTT. This gives the protein CAWSVDLASNSPLHF.

Comments on this clonotype: A much larger clone sits a single nucleotide away, making a read error possible. V is TRBV7-2 and J is TRBJ1-5, with 7 nucleotides matching TRBD1. Looked up from germline, CDR1 is SGHTA and CDR2 is FQGNSA. This CDR3 comprises 15 residues. In DNA, the CDR3 is TGTGCCAGCAGTCCTCTGGGACAGTCCAATCAGCCCCAGAATTTT. Protein: CASSPLGQSNQPQNF.

This clonotype was counted only a few times. The CDR3 reads CASSVDSAIGELFF. The CDR3 DNA reads TGTGCCAGCAGCGTAGATTCGGCGATCGGGGAGCTGTTTTTT. The V and J genes are TRBV9 and TRBJ2-2; D is unresolved. Between the trimmed V and J ends, which lost 0 bases and 7 bases, there was a span of 10 bases. This CDR3 comprises 14 residues. In germline, CDR1 is SGDLS, CDR2 YYNGEE.

Comments on this clonotype: This may be a read error: a much more frequent sequence differs by one nucleotide. The V and J genes are TRBV20-1 and TRBJ2-5; no reliable D call. This CDR3 has 12 amino acids. CDR1 is DFQATT, CDR2 SNEGSKA, per germline (reference sequence). In nucleotides, the CDR3 is TGCAGTGTATCAGGTTCCCAAGTGACCCAGTACTTC. Its translation: CSVSGSQVTQYF.

This clonotype has more than one count but fewer than ten. The chain uses TRBV3-1 and TRBJ2-5; 9 nucleotides line up with TRBD2. The CDR3 runs to 13 residues. The V and J ends lost 7 bases and 5 bases, in that order; junction bases with no gene match: 5. The germline V gene has CDR1 LGHDT and CDR2 YNNKEL (reference sequence). The CDR3 region is CASTSGARETQYF. CDR3 nucleotide sequence: TGTGCCAGCACTAGCGGGGCCAGGGAGACCCAGTACTTC.

This clonotype turned up a few times. The V gene is TRBV19, the J gene TRBJ2-7; D possibly uses TRBD1 or TRBD2 (5 bases each). This CDR3 is built from 16 residues. Germline values: CDR1 LNHDA, CDR2 SQIVND (reference sequence). Trimming took off 5 bases at V and 5 bases at J, with 22 bases between the two ends. In DNA, the CDR3 is TGTGCCAGTAGTCACCTGGGACCTAAATCCACCAACGAGCAGTACTTC. Translation: CASSHLGPKSTNEQYF. The full variable domain, completed using reference TRBV19 and TRBJ2-7, is DGGITQSPKYLFRKEGQNVTLSCEQNLNHDAMYWYRQDPGQGLRLIYYSQIVNDFQKGDIAEGYSVSREKKESFPLTVTSAQKNPTAFYLCASSHLGPKSTNEQYFGPGTRLTVT.

This clonotype was detected many times. V gene TRBV6-6 combines with J gene TRBJ1-6; D ambiguous. This CDR3 has 15 residues. The germline gives CDR1 MNHNY, CDR2 SVGAGI (reference sequence). Trimming removed 6 bases from V and 9 bases from J, with 18 bases in between. The CDR3 DNA is TGTGCCAGCAGATACCACGGGGTCGGACCTTCACCCCTCCACTTT. Residues: CASRYHGVGPSPLHF.

A word on this clonotype: A much larger clone lies a single base off, so this may be a read error. The chain uses TRBV7-8 and TRBJ2-5; the D is unclear. The germline CDR1 and CDR2 sequences are SGHVS and FQNEAQ. V was cut by 0 bases and J by 0 bases, with 5 bases left in between. The CDR3 is 14 residues long. The CDR3 coding sequence is TGTGCCAGCAGCTTAGCGTACGACCAAGAGACCCAGTACTTC. Translated: CASSLAYDQETQYF. The full variable domain, with the rest looked up from reference TRBV7-8 and TRBJ2-5, is GAGVSQSPRYKVAKRGQDVALRCDPISGHVSLFWYQQALGQGPEFLTYFQNEAQLDKSGLPSDRFFAERPEGSVSTLKIQRTQQEDSAVYLCASSLAYDQETQYFGPGTRLLVL.

This clonotype was counted many times. The chain joins TRBV10-3 to TRBJ2-7, with 8 bases lining up with TRBD1. Germline V gives CDR1 ENHRY, CDR2 SYGVKD. The CDR3 consists of 17 residues. V was pared by 2 bases and J by 0 bases, with 9 bases of the junction left unmatched. CDR3 residues: CAISEGQGNRNSYEQYF. The CDR3 DNA reads TGTGCCATCAGTGAGGGACAGGGAAATCGAAACTCCTACGAGCAGTACTTC.

V and J are TRBV7-2 and TRBJ1-6; the D is unclear. Germline V gene lookup returns CDR1 SGHTA and CDR2 FQGNSA. CDR3 size: 13 residues. V was clipped by 1 base and J by 8 bases, with 6 bases between them. The CDR3 spells CASSLVWDSPLHF. CDR3 bases: TGTGCCAGCAGCTTAGTCTGGGATTCACCCCTCCACTTT. Using reference TRBV7-2 and TRBJ1-6 for the parts outside the CDR3, the full variable domain is GAGVSQSPSNKVTEKGKDVELRCDPISGHTALYWYRQSLGQGLEFLIYFQGNSAPDKSGLPSDRFSAERTGGSVSTLTIQRTQQEDSAVYLCASSLVWDSPLHFGNGTRLTVT.

This clonotype was seen many times. As DNA, the CDR3 is TGCAGTGCTACCTGGGGGACTCCCTACAATGAGCAGTTCTTC. Protein product: CSATWGTPYNEQFF. The chain combines TRBV20-1 with TRBJ2-1; perhaps TRBD2 as D (6 bases). Trimming removed 4 bases at V and 2 bases at J, with 12 bases between. There are 14 residues in the CDR3. Germline values: CDR1 DFQATT, CDR2 SNEGSKA (reference sequence).